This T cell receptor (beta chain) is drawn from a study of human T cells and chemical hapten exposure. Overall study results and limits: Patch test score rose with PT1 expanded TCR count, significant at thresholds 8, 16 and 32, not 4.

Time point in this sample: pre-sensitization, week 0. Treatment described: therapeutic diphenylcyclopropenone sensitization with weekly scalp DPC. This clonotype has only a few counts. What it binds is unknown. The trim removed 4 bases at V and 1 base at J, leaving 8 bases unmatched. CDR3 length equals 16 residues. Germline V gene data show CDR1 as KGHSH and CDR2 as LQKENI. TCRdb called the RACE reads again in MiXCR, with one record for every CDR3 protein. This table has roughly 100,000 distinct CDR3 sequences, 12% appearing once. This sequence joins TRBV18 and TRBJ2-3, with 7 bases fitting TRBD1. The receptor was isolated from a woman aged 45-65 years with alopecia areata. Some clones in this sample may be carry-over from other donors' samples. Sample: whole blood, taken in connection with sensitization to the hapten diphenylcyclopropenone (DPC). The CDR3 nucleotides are TGTGCCAGCTCACTACAGGGGATCGGGGGCACAGATACGCAGTATTTT. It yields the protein CASSLQGIGGTDTQYF.